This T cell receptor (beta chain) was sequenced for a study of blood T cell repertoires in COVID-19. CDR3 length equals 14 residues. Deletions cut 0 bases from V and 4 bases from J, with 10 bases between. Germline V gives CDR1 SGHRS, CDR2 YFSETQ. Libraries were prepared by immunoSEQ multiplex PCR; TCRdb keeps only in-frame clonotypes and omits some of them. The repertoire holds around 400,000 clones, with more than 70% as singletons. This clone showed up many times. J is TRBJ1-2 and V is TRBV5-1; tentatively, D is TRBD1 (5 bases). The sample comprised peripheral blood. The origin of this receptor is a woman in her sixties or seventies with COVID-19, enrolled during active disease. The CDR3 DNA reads TGCGCCAGCAGCTTGGAGCCGCAGGGCTATGGCTACACCTTC. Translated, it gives CASSLEPQGYGYTF.